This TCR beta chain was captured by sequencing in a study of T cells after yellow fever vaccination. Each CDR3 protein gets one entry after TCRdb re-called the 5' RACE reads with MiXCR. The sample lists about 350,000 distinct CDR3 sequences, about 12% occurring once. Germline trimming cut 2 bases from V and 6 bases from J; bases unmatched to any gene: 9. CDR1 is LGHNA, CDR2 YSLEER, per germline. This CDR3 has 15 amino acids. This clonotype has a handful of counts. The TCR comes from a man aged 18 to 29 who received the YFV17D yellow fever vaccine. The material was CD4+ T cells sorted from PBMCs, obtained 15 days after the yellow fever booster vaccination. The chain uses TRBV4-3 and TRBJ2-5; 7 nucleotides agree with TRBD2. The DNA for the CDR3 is TGCGCCAGCAGCCAATTGTCGGGGGGATCGCAGACCCAGTACTTC. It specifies CASSQLSGGSQTQYF.